One sample yielded the 2 T cell receptor beta chains listed below, sequenced in a study of radiation and T cells in renal cell carcinoma. Time point described: blood 2 weeks post-SBRT. The treatment was: 15 Gy SBRT to primary tumor, nephrectomy 4 weeks later. Libraries were prepared by immunoSEQ multiplex PCR; TCRdb keeps only in-frame clonotypes and omits some of them. This table holds tens of thousands of clones, 65% to 90% found once. Sequencing was performed on blood, taken from a patient whose treatment included radiotherapy and nephrectomy. These receptors were taken from a woman aged 50 to 65 with renal cell carcinoma.

The chain combines TRBV11-3 with TRBJ2-5, with a weak D call TRBD2 (5 bases). Germline values: CDR1 SGHNT, CDR2 YENEEA. Trimming stripped 5 bases from V and 4 bases from J, with 17 bases between. This CDR3 has 15 residues. The CDR3 region is CASSPRTSGPETQYF. In nucleotides, the CDR3 is TGTGCCAGCAGCCCCCGGACTTCCGGGCCAGAGACCCAGTACTTC. The entire variable domain, with the rest obtained from reference TRBV11-3 and TRBJ2-5, is as follows: EAGVVQSPRYKIIEKKQPVAFWCNPISGHNTLYWYLQNLGQGPELLIRYENEEAVDDSQLPKDRFSAERLKGVDSTLKIQPAELGDSAVYLCASSPRTSGPETQYFGPGTRLLVL.

Comments on this clone: One end of the junction does not line up with germline, which may come from a read error. The chain uses TRBV27 and TRBJ2-1, with 7 bases aligning to TRBD1. Germline V lookup: CDR1 MNHEY, CDR2 SMNVEV (reference sequence). This CDR3 comprises 13 residues. The CDR3 DNA sequence: TGTGCCAGCAGTTTGTACAGGGGCAATAAGCAGTTCTTC. Translated, it gives CASSLYRGNKQFF.